Listed here is a single T cell receptor beta chain. The same CDR3 can be traced to other DNA sequences in this sample. The data derive from a study of Tregs in tolerant kidney transplant recipients. The data were produced by immunoSEQ multiplex PCR, yet TCRdb's version contains in-frame clones alone and is incomplete. This table has roughly 80,000 clones, approximately 90% appearing once. This receptor was obtained from a human donor who received a combined kidney and bone marrow transplant. The material was Tregs from blood, obtained before the transplant.

In nucleotides, the CDR3 is TGCGCCAGCAGCGTATACGGGGGGGTCACCGGGGAGCTGTTTTTT. This translates into CASSVYGGVTGELFF. V is TRBV5-1 and J is TRBJ2-2; TRBD2 matches at 8 bases. The CDR3 is 15 amino acids. Per the germline V gene, CDR1 is SGHRS and CDR2 is YFSETQ. The V gene end was trimmed by 4 bases and the J gene end by 4 bases; junction bases not matched to a gene: 6.